A selection of T cell receptor beta chains follows, all from one sample in a study of blood T cell repertoires in COVID-19. The repertoire was sequenced with immunoSEQ multiplex PCR; TCRdb's copy has only in-frame clones and lacks some. The sample lists around 150,000 clones, 80% to 90% occurring once. The sequenced sample was peripheral blood. The source is a man aged 55 to 70 with acute or convalescent COVID-19. Both conserved end residues are part of each CDR3. A D gene is named only where the DNA matches it firmly. The size field is filled for only some rows; it gives once, few, many or a size class.

D	V	J	size	CDR3	DNA
NA	TRBV5-1	TRBJ2-7	NA	CASSSSGDSYEQYF	TGCGCCAGCAGCTCGTCCGGGGACTCCTACGAGCAGTACTTC
TRBD2	TRBV28	TRBJ2-1	NA	CASSLEGGPNNEQFF	TGTGCCAGCAGTTTGGAGGGAGGGCCTAACAATGAGCAGTTCTTC
TRBD2	TRBV28	TRBJ2-7	NA	CASSLIPLGLAGTYEQYF	TGTGCCAGCAGTTTAATCCCCCTCGGACTAGCGGGCACCTACGAGCAGTACTTC
NA	TRBV4-1	TRBJ1-6	NA	CASSRQRANNSPLHF	TGCGCCAGCAGCCGACAGCGAGCGAATAATTCACCCCTCCACTTT
NA	TRBV5-4	TRBJ2-7	many	CASSLGLASTYEQYF	TGTGCCAGCAGCTTGGGCCTAGCATCTACCTACGAGCAGTACTTC
NA	TRBV9	TRBJ2-7	NA	CASSVAGSRLGYEQYF	TGTGCCAGCAGCGTAGCTGGTTCGAGACTAGGTTACGAGCAGTACTTC
NA	TRBV7-9	TRBJ1-5	NA	CASAGGDNQPQHF	TGTGCCAGCGCTGGGGGGGACAATCAGCCCCAGCATTTT
TRBD1	TRBV6-5	TRBJ2-1	few	CASKPGQGQQAEQFF	TGTGCCAGCAAGCCGGGACAGGGGCAGCAGGCAGAGCAGTTCTTC
TRBD1	TRBV11-2	TRBJ1-2	NA	CASSLKDRGTGYTF	TGTGCCAGCAGCTTAAAGGACAGGGGGACTGGCTACACCTTC
TRBD2	TRBV30	TRBJ2-7	NA	CAWGLAGPYEQYF	TGTGCCTGGGGACTAGCGGGACCCTACGAGCAGTACTTC
NA	TRBV27	TRBJ1-5	NA	CASNWRYSNQPQHF	TGTGCCAGCAACTGGCGGTATAGCAATCAGCCCCAGCATTTT
NA	TRBV20-1	TRBJ2-7	NA	CSARLTNGQYF	TGCAGTGCTAGACTCACGAACGGGCAGTACTTC
NA	TRBV28	TRBJ1-4	once	CAATGPAGEKLFF	TGTGCCGCTACCGGGCCCGCGGGTGAAAAACTGTTTTTT
TRBD1	TRBV6-5	TRBJ1-2	NA	CASSYSARGSNYGYTF	TGTGCCAGCAGTTACTCCGCCAGGGGGTCTAACTATGGCTACACCTTC
TRBD1	TRBV7-6	TRBJ1-1	NA	CASSPPGGERTEAFF	TGTGCCAGCAGCCCCCCAGGGGGCGAAAGGACTGAAGCTTTCTTT
NA	TRBV5-1	TRBJ1-2	NA	CASREDYGYTF	TGCGCCAGCAGGGAGGACTATGGCTACACCTTC
NA	TRBV4-1	TRBJ1-2	NA	CASSQGGGRGGYTF	TGCGCCAGCAGCCAAGGGGGGGGTAGGGGTGGCTACACCTTC
NA	TRBV4-2	TRBJ1-5	NA	CASSRSEASNQPQHF	TGTGCCAGCAGCCGATCCGAGGCTAGCAATCAGCCCCAGCATTTT
NA	TRBV28	TRBJ1-2	NA	CASTLSYTF	TGTGCCAGCACCTTAAGCTACACCTTC
TRBD1	TRBV15	TRBJ1-1	NA	CATSREPGQGRATEAFF	TGTGCCACCAGCAGAGAGCCGGGACAGGGGAGGGCCACTGAAGCTTTCTTT
TRBD1	TRBV5-8	TRBJ1-1	NA	CASSRTGGRTEAFF	TGTGCCAGCAGCCGAACAGGGGGTCGGACTGAAGCTTTCTTT
TRBD1	TRBV6-6	TRBJ1-6	NA	CASTGQFNSPLHF	TGTGCCAGCACGGGACAGTTTAATTCACCCCTCCACTTT
TRBD1	TRBV5-1	TRBJ1-2	NA	CASSLLEGAVGYTF	TGCGCCAGCAGCTTGTTGGAGGGGGCGGTTGGCTACACCTTC
NA	TRBV2	TRBJ2-1	NA	CATFRTADEQFF	TGTGCCACCTTCAGGACAGCTGATGAGCAGTTCTTC
TRBD2	TRBV3-1/TRBV3-2	TRBJ2-2	NA	CASSARTSGNTGELFF	TGTGCCAGCAGCGCGCGGACTAGCGGGAACACCGGGGAGCTGTTTTTT
NA	TRBV5-1	TRBJ2-1	NA	CASSLGSSGYGNEQFF	TGCGCCAGCAGCTTGGGATCGAGCGGATACGGAAATGAGCAGTTCTTC
NA	TRBV9	TRBJ1-1	NA	CASSVGSNTEAFF	TGTGCCAGCAGCGTAGGTTCAAACACTGAAGCTTTCTTT
TRBD1	TRBV6-5	TRBJ1-2	NA	CASSYSTGGAGGYTF	TGTGCCAGCAGTTACTCGACAGGGGGCGCGGGAGGCTACACCTTC
NA	TRBV19	TRBJ1-5	NA	CASSITYSNQPQHF	TGTGCCAGTAGTATAACCTATAGCAATCAGCCCCAGCATTTT
NA	TRBV6-6	TRBJ2-7	NA	CASSYDSPEQYF	TGTGCCAGCAGTTACGACAGCCCCGAACAGTACTTC